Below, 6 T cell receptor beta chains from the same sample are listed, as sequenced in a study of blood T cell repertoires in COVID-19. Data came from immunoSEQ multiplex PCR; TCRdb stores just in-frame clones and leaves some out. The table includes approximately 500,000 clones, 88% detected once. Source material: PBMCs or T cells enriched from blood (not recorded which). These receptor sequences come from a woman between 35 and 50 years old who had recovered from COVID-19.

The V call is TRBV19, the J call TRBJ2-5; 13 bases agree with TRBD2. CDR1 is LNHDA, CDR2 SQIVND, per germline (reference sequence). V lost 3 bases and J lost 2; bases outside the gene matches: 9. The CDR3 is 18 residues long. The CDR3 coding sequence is TGTGCCAGTAGTATCGTACTAGCGGGAGGGCCGGGGCAAGAGACCCAGTACTTC. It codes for CASSIVLAGGPGQETQYF.

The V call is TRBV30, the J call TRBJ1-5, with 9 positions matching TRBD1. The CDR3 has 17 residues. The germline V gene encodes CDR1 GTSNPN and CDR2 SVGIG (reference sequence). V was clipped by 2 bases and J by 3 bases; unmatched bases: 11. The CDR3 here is CAWSPLTGTGINQPQHF. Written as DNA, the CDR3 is TGTGCCTGGAGTCCTCTAACCGGGACAGGGATCAATCAGCCCCAGCATTTT.

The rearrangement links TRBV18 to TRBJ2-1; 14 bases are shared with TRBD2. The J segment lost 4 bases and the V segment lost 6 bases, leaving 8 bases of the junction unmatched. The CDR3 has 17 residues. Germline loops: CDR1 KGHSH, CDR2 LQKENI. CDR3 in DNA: TGTGCCAGCTCCGAGGGACTAGCGGGAGTTTATTACAATGAGCAGTTCTTC. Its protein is CASSEGLAGVYYNEQFF.

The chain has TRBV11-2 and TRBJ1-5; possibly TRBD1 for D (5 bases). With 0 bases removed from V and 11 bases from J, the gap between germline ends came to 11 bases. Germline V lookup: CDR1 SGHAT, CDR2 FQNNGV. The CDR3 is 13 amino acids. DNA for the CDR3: TGTGCCAGCAGCTTAGATCCGGGGGGGGCCCAGCATTTT. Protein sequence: CASSLDPGGAQHF.

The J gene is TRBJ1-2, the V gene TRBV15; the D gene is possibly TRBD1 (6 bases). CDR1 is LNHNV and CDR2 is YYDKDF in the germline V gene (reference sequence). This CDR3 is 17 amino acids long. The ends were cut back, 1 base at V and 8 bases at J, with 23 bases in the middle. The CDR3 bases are TGTGCCACCAGCAGAGGTCCCCGATCCCAAGGACAGCTGGGCTACACCTTC. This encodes CATSRGPRSQGQLGYTF.

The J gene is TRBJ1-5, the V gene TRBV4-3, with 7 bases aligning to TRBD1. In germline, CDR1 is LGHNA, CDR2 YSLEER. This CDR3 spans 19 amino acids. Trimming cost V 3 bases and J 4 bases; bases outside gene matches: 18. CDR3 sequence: CASSQGIRYRGWNNQPQHF. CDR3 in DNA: TGCGCCAGCAGCCAGGGGATCCGTTACAGGGGATGGAATAATCAGCCCCAGCATTTT.